These 21 T cell receptor beta chains were all obtained from the same sample, sequenced in a study of OX40 agonist ivuxolimab in advanced cancers. The protocol was immunoSEQ multiplex PCR, while the TCRdb copy is restricted to in-frame clones and leaves out a portion. The sample consists of 40,000 or so clones, 90% to 95% of them appearing once. The sequenced sample was CD4+ or CD8+ T cells sorted from blood, obtained in a trial of the OX40 agonist ivuxolimab. These receptors were collected from an adult with an advanced solid tumor such as melanoma, head and neck, liver or kidney cancer.

V usage is TRBV27 and J usage is TRBJ2-3; the match to TRBD2 covers 11 bases. Germline V gives CDR1 MNHEY, CDR2 SMNVEV (reference sequence). V lost 4 bases to trimming and J lost 2 bases; unmatched junction nucleotides: 5. The CDR3 is made up of 16 amino acids. CDR3 sequence (DNA): TGTGCCAGCAGTTCCCTAGCGGGAGGAGACACAGATACGCAGTATTTT. Protein sequence: CASSSLAGGDTDTQYF.

The chain has TRBV19 and TRBJ1-1; TRBD1 is a possible D gene (5 bases). This CDR3 is built from 12 residues. The V end lost 1 base, the J end lost 6 bases, and 6 bases lay between the germline ends. Germline assignment: CDR1 LNHDA and CDR2 SQIVND (reference sequence). The CDR3 here is CASSIVGAEAFF. CDR3 DNA sequence: TGTGCCAGTAGTATAGTAGGGGCTGAAGCTTTCTTT.

This rearrangement joins TRBV28 to TRBJ2-5; a possible D gene is TRBD2 (6 bases). The J call may not be correct, given that the DNA end is closer to TRBJ2-7. The germline CDR1 and CDR2 sequences are MDHEN and SYDVKM. This CDR3 has 14 residues. In DNA, the CDR3 is TGTGCCAGCAGTCTCGGGACCGGAGGGATCGAGCAGTACTTC. It specifies CASSLGTGGIEQYF.

V usage is TRBV7-9 and J usage is TRBJ2-3; D is unclear. The V and J ends lost 5 bases and 2 bases respectively, with 5 bases between them. This CDR3 spans 12 amino acids. Per germline, CDR1 SEHNR and CDR2 FQNEAQ (reference sequence). The chain's CDR3 is CASSHHTDTQYF. CDR3 DNA sequence: TGTGCCAGCAGCCATCACACAGATACGCAGTATTTT.

About this clone itself: At one of its ends the junction is not consistent with the germline gene, which may arise from a read error. The chain is built from TRBV28 and TRBJ1-1, with D maybe TRBD1 (5 bases). There are 15 residues in the CDR3. Germline V gene lookup returns CDR1 MDHEN and CDR2 SYDVKM. CDR3 region: CASILPRRGNTEAFF. As DNA, the CDR3 is TGTGCCAGCATTTTACCTCGGAGGGGGAACACTGAAGCTTTCTTT.

The table lists this clone with a count of one. The CDR3 protein is CASSPLLNTDTQYF. As DNA, the CDR3 is TGTGCCAGCAGTCCCCTCCTTAACACAGATACGCAGTATTTT. The genes are TRBV28 and TRBJ2-3, with D hard to call. Germline CDR1 is MDHEN and CDR2 is SYDVKM. The V and J ends lost 5 bases and 2 bases respectively, with 11 bases between them. The CDR3 runs to 14 residues.

The V call is TRBV10-3, the J call TRBJ2-1; D unclear. V lost 5 bases, J lost 0 bases, and 11 bases lay in between. Germline V gene sequence: CDR1 ENHRY, CDR2 SYGVKD. The CDR3 contains 15 residues. The CDR3: CAISLSDGSYNEQFF. CDR3 in DNA: TGTGCCATCAGTTTATCGGATGGCTCCTACAATGAGCAGTTCTTC.

The V call is TRBV18, the J call TRBJ1-4, with a possible D match to TRBD1 (5 bases). This CDR3 has 15 amino acids. Between the trimmed V and J ends, which lost 7 bases and 0 bases, there was a span of 12 bases. Germline values: CDR1 KGHSH, CDR2 LQKENI. The CDR3 coding sequence is TGTGCCAGCTTGACAACAGGCGCAACTAATGAAAAACTGTTTTTT. It yields the protein CASLTTGATNEKLFF.

The chain employs TRBV11-2 and TRBJ1-2; D uncertain. The CDR3 has 11 residues. V dropped 8 bases and J dropped 3 bases, with 7 bases sitting between them. Germline lookup yields CDR1 SGHAT and CDR2 FQNNGV. This CDR3 reads CASQSYYGYTF. DNA for the CDR3: TGTGCCAGCCAATCTTACTATGGCTACACCTTC.

The chain is built from TRBV4-2 and TRBJ2-1; 8 nucleotides line up with TRBD2. The J segment lost 5 bases and the V segment lost 0 bases, leaving 3 bases of the junction unmatched. Germline assignment: CDR1 LGHNA and CDR2 YNFKEQ. The CDR3 is 15 amino acids. As DNA, the CDR3 is TGTGCCAGCAGCCAAGAAAGCGGGAGCCACAATGAGCAGTTCTTC. As protein: CASSQESGSHNEQFF.

The chain couples TRBV7-9 to TRBJ2-7; 8 bases line up with TRBD2. CDR1 and CDR2 from the germline V gene are SEHNR and FQNEAQ (reference sequence). Trimming at V came to 2 bases and at J to 7 bases, leaving 7 bases not matched to a gene. This CDR3 is 14 amino acids long. The CDR3 nucleotides are TGTGCCAGCAGCTTAAGCGGGGGAGAGCGGGAGCAGTACTTC. Translation: CASSLSGGEREQYF. The full variable domain, its missing parts supplied by reference TRBV7-9 and TRBJ2-7, is DTGVSQNPRHKITKRGQNVTFRCDPISEHNRLYWYRQTLGQGPEFLTYFQNEAQLEKSRLLSDRFSAERPKGSFSTLEIQRTEQGDSAMYLCASSLSGGEREQYFGPGTRLTVT.

The chain combines TRBV4-2 with TRBJ2-2; the match to TRBD1 covers 7 bases. This CDR3 has 16 amino acids. CDR1 and CDR2 from the germline V gene are LGHNA and YNFKEQ. V lost 4 bases, J lost 2 bases, and 7 bases stayed unmatched. CDR3 DNA sequence: TGTGCCAGCAGCCCGATGGGACAGCCTAACACCGGGGAGCTGTTTTTT. Its translation is CASSPMGQPNTGELFF.

This sequence joins TRBV27 and TRBJ2-7; D is ambiguous. CDR1 is MNHEY, CDR2 SMNVEV, per germline (reference sequence). Trimming took off 4 bases at V and 1 base at J, with 14 bases between the two ends. The CDR3 length is 15 residues. The CDR3 DNA reads as TGTGCCAGCAGTTCTGATATGGGGTTATCCTACGAGCAGTACTTC. Amino acid sequence: CASSSDMGLSYEQYF.

The rearrangement uses TRBV18 and TRBJ2-7; the D call may be TRBD1 or TRBD2 (5 bases each). V lost 2 bases and J lost 2, with 16 bases in between. Germline V CDR1 and CDR2: KGHSH, LQKENI. CDR3 size: 16 residues. The CDR3 DNA sequence: TGTGCCAGCTCACCAACCGGGACCGGAACCGCCTACGAGCAGTACTTC. Translation: CASSPTGTGTAYEQYF.

This clone occurred once. The J gene is TRBJ2-7, the V gene TRBV7-3; the D call may be TRBD1 or TRBD2 (5 bases each). Germline-derived CDR1 and CDR2 are SGHTA and FQGTGA. V lost 4 bases and J lost 0, with 13 bases in between. The CDR3 has 15 residues. The CDR3 loop reads CASSSRDGTSYEQYF. CDR3 sequence (DNA): TGTGCCAGCAGCTCCAGGGACGGCACCTCCTACGAGCAGTACTTC.

V is TRBV27 and J is TRBJ2-1; possibly TRBD1 or TRBD2 for D (5 bases each). Germline V lookup: CDR1 MNHEY, CDR2 SMNVEV (reference sequence). V was cut by 3 bases and J by 5 bases, with 11 bases left in between. The CDR3 runs 14 residues. CDR3: CASSLVGTDNEQFF. The CDR3, as DNA: TGTGCCAGCAGTTTGGTCGGGACCGACAATGAGCAGTTCTTC.

The chain couples TRBV27 to TRBJ1-5, with 11 bases lining up with TRBD1. CDR1 is MNHEY and CDR2 is SMNVEV in the germline V gene (reference sequence). The CDR3 sequence is 15 residues long. Trimming cost V 5 bases and J 7 bases; bases outside gene matches: 7. CDR3 DNA: TGTGCCAGCAGTCCCTGGACAGGGGGCTCGCAGCCCCAGCATTTT. Encoded protein: CASSPWTGGSQPQHF.

V is TRBV7-9 and J is TRBJ2-7, with no clear D. CDR1 and CDR2 (germline): SEHNR, FQNEAQ (reference sequence). This CDR3 spans 13 amino acids. Trimming cost V 5 bases and J 5 bases, with 13 bases left between them. CDR3 sequence: CASSTPGRDEQYF. CDR3 nucleotides: TGTGCCAGCAGCACCCCCGGCCGGGACGAGCAGTACTTC.

The rearrangement links TRBV5-1 to TRBJ1-1; D ambiguous. Germline V gene data show CDR1 as SGHRS and CDR2 as YFSETQ. Trimming pared 4 bases from V and 8 bases from J, leaving 9 bases between. This CDR3 spans 11 amino acids. The CDR3 here is CASSQDFEAFF. In DNA, the CDR3 is TGCGCCAGCAGCCAGGACTTCGAAGCTTTCTTT.

CDR3 protein: CASSRAGDYGYTF. CDR3 coding DNA: TGTGCCAGCAGCCGCGCAGGGGACTATGGCTACACCTTC. This chain connects TRBV11-2 to TRBJ1-2; a weak D match, TRBD1 (6 bases). Germline V gene lookup returns CDR1 SGHAT and CDR2 FQNNGV. The CDR3 is 13 residues long. V gave up 5 bases and J gave up 3 bases, with 10 bases separating them.

This clone was seen more than once but under ten times. The chain uses TRBV7-9 and TRBJ1-1, with a tentative D call TRBD1 (5 bases). The CDR3 covers 13 residues. CDR1 and CDR2 from the germline V gene are SEHNR and FQNEAQ (reference sequence). Deletions cut 3 bases from V and 3 bases from J, with 8 bases between. CDR3 DNA sequence: TGTGCCAGCAGCTTTGAGACAGACACTGAAGCTTTCTTT. Amino acids: CASSFETDTEAFF. The whole variable domain, remainder taken from reference TRBV7-9 and TRBJ1-1, is DTGVSQNPRHKITKRGQNVTFRCDPISEHNRLYWYRQTLGQGPEFLTYFQNEAQLEKSRLLSDRFSAERPKGSFSTLEIQRTEQGDSAMYLCASSFETDTEAFFGQGTRLTVV.